This section outlines one T cell receptor (beta chain) sequence together with its context. Some clones are missing from TCRdb's copy, which holds only in-frame ones; the method was immunoSEQ multiplex PCR. The table lists about 710,000 clones, 80% to 90% of them singletons, with 0.0094% in the top ten. This CDR3 is 16 amino acids long. Germline lookup yields CDR1 SGHTA and CDR2 FQGNSA. The J segment lost 4 bases and the V segment lost 5 bases, leaving 10 bases of the junction unmatched. This entry is derived from a study of shared T cell receptors in the human thymus. This sample also appeared in a second study, on human thymus T cells.

V gene TRBV7-2 combines with J gene TRBJ2-1; TRBD1 matches at 8 bases. The sample was thymocytes. The TCR was taken from a boy younger than two with a congenital heart defect. The DNA for the CDR3 is TGTGCCAGCAGCCCGTCAGGGGGCGCGTCTTACAATGAGCAGTTCTTC. Translation gives CASSPSGGASYNEQFF.